Presented here are 21 T cell receptor beta chains from one specimen sequenced in a study of identical twins. TCRdb independently ran MiXCR on the 5' RACE reads; one entry per CDR3 protein. The table has nearly 900,000 distinct CDR3 sequences, roughly an eighth seen once. The same data also contributed to another study, on yellow fever vaccine responses in identical twins.

The sample was PBMCs. Receptors were obtained from a woman under 30 in good health.

This clonotype came up a few times. The V and J genes are TRBV10-1 and TRBJ2-5; D might be TRBD2 (6 bases). Germline assignment: CDR1 WNHNN and CDR2 SYGVQD (reference sequence). The CDR3 has 12 residues. Trimming took 4 bases from V and 5 from J, leaving 8 bases between them. The CDR3 sequence is CASSGGAETQYF. The CDR3 DNA sequence: TGCGCCAGCAGTGGCGGGGCCGAGACCCAGTACTTC.

This clonotype appeared a few times. This chain joins TRBV15 and TRBJ1-2; tentative D call: TRBD1 (5 bases). Germline V gene lookup returns CDR1 LNHNV and CDR2 YYDKDF (reference sequence). CDR3 length: 19 amino acids. V gave up 1 base and J gave up 0 bases, with 21 bases separating them. CDR3 region: CATSRGGILRTLANYGYTF. DNA for the CDR3: TGTGCCACCAGCAGAGGTGGGATTCTTAGGACATTAGCTAACTATGGCTACACCTTC.

This clonotype appeared many times. The chain recombines TRBV12-3 or TRBV12-4 with TRBJ1-3; D gene unclear. The CDR3 is 15 residues long. The V gene lost 3 bases and the J gene lost 2 bases, with 11 bases spanning the gap. The CDR3 DNA reads TGTGCCAGCAGTTTCGGTATATTTACTGGAAACACCATATATTTT. Translation: CASSFGIFTGNTIYF.

This clonotype was seen a handful of times. The chain has TRBV5-1 and TRBJ2-1, with 7 positions matching TRBD1. The CDR3 sequence is 13 residues long. The V gene end was trimmed by 6 bases and the J gene end by 5 bases; junction bases not matched to a gene: 5. Germline CDR1 SGHRS, CDR2 YFSETQ. The CDR3 sequence is CASNPGQDNEQFF. Written as DNA, the CDR3 is TGCGCCAGCAACCCCGGACAGGACAATGAGCAGTTCTTC.

This clonotype was counted at least ten times. The chain employs TRBV12-3 or TRBV12-4 and TRBJ1-3; the D is unclear. CDR3 length equals 11 residues. V was pared by 4 bases and J by 8 bases, with 6 bases between. CDR3 DNA: TGTGCCAGCAGTTACAGATACACCATATATTTT. Translated, it gives CASSYRYTIYF.

This clonotype has at least ten counts. This chain links TRBV12-3 or TRBV12-4 with TRBJ2-7; the D is unclear. Trimming removed 3 bases at V and 2 bases at J, with 8 bases between. CDR3 length equals 13 residues. CDR3 nucleotide sequence: TGTGCCAGCAGTTTTGCGGCCACCTACGAGCAGTACTTC. Protein sequence: CASSFAATYEQYF.

This chain connects TRBV9 to TRBJ2-1; the match to TRBD1 covers 10 bases. This CDR3 is built from 15 residues. The germline V gene encodes CDR1 SGDLS and CDR2 YYNGEE. V lost 0 bases and J lost 6; bases outside the gene matches: 3. The CDR3 coding sequence is TGTGCCAGCAGCGTAGGACAGGGGGCCTCCAATGAGCAGTTCTTC. Translated, it gives CASSVGQGASNEQFF.

As concerns this clonotype: A read error may account for a junction end that differs from germline. This chain links TRBV20-1 with TRBJ2-7; the match to TRBD2 covers 10 bases. Germline loops: CDR1 DFQATT, CDR2 SNEGSKA (reference sequence). The CDR3 is 17 amino acids. CDR3 DNA: TGCTGTGCTAGATTCCTAGCGGGAGATGGGGCGTTAGACGAGCAGTACTTC. Translation: CCARFLAGDGALDEQYF.

This chain links TRBV24-1 with TRBJ2-1; D not resolved. V lost 5 bases and J 0 bases, leaving 10 bases between the germline ends. Germline assignment: CDR1 KGHDR and CDR2 SFDVKD. This CDR3 contains 15 residues. CDR3 DNA sequence: TGTGCCACCAGTGCCGGGCTTAGCTCCTACAATGAGCAGTTCTTC. It specifies CATSAGLSSYNEQFF.

V gene TRBV6-2 or TRBV6-3 combines with J gene TRBJ2-6; D is unclear. Germline loops: CDR1 MNHEY, CDR2 SVGEGT. V lost 2 bases and J 1 base, leaving 12 bases between the germline ends. This CDR3 contains 17 residues. CDR3 DNA: TGTGCCAGCAGTTACCTCATCCGCTTATCTGGGGCCAACGTCCTGACTTTC. Translating it yields CASSYLIRLSGANVLTF.

The sample holds a few counts of this clonotype. The rearrangement joins TRBV7-8 to TRBJ2-1; D unresolved. This CDR3 is 17 amino acids long. Germline CDR1 SGHVS, CDR2 FQNEAQ. The V end was cut by 6 bases, the J end by 2 bases, with 20 bases between. CDR3 amino acids: CASSFFRATITYNEQFF. CDR3 nucleotide sequence: TGTGCCAGCAGTTTCTTTCGGGCGACGATTACCTACAATGAGCAGTTCTTC.

This clonotype was seen at least ten times. The J gene is TRBJ2-1, the V gene TRBV11-3; TRBD1 or TRBD2 may be the D gene (5 bases each). The CDR3 has 16 amino acids. Germline CDR1 reads SGHNT; CDR2 reads YENEEA. The V end lost 5 bases, the J end lost 0 bases, and 14 bases lay between the germline ends. In DNA, the CDR3 is TGTGCCAGCAGCCCGAGTGGGGGAAGCTCCTACAATGAGCAGTTCTTC. It translates to CASSPSGGSSYNEQFF.

The J gene is TRBJ2-3, the V gene TRBV15; unclear D gene. This CDR3 region has 15 residues. V was trimmed by 0 bases and J by 0 bases, leaving 7 bases between them. Germline lookup yields CDR1 LNHNV and CDR2 YYDKDF (reference sequence). CDR3 region: CATSRDQISTDTQYF. For the CDR3, the DNA is TGTGCCACCAGCAGAGATCAAATTAGCACAGATACGCAGTATTTT.

The chain joins TRBV6-4 to TRBJ2-1; 7 bases are shared with TRBD1. Looked up from germline, CDR1 is MRHNA and CDR2 is SNTAGT. V lost 3 bases, J lost 6 bases, and 5 bases stayed unmatched. The CDR3 loop spans 14 amino acids. The CDR3 loop is CASSERDSPNEQFF. In DNA, the CDR3 is TGTGCCAGCAGTGAGAGGGACAGTCCCAATGAGCAGTTCTTC.

This clonotype was recorded a few times. The rearrangement links TRBV20-1 to TRBJ1-5; TRBD1 aligns across 8 bases. Trimming at V came to 3 bases and at J to 5 bases, leaving 6 bases not matched to a gene. Germline CDR1 reads DFQATT; CDR2 reads SNEGSKA (reference sequence). This CDR3 comprises 14 residues. The CDR3 DNA sequence: TGCAGTGCTAGTGCGGACAGGGAGTATCAGCCCCAGCATTTT. It translates to CSASADREYQPQHF.

J is TRBJ2-1 and V is TRBV6-1; perhaps D is TRBD1 or TRBD2 (5 bases each). Germline V gene lookup returns CDR1 MNHNS and CDR2 SASEGT. This CDR3 is built from 14 residues. With 8 bases removed from V and 7 bases from J, the gap between germline ends came to 18 bases. The CDR3 loop reads CASSGRSYSNEQFF. The DNA of the CDR3 is TGTGCCAGCTCGGGACGGTCTTATTCAAATGAGCAGTTCTTC.

J is TRBJ2-1 and V is TRBV3-1; no definite D call. V shed 0 bases and J shed 5 bases, with 17 bases lying between them. CDR3 length equals 17 residues. The germline CDR1 and CDR2 sequences are LGHDT and YNNKEL (reference sequence). CDR3 nucleotides: TGTGCCAGCAGCCAAGATCTATGGACCAAAGGGCACAATGAGCAGTTCTTC. This codes for CASSQDLWTKGHNEQFF.

This clonotype was picked up many times. The chain couples TRBV20-1 to TRBJ2-7; D may be TRBD1 or TRBD2 (5 bases each). The germline V gene encodes CDR1 DFQATT and CDR2 SNEGSKA (reference sequence). The CDR3 is 11 amino acids. The V end lost 2 bases, the J end lost 9 bases, and 11 bases lay between the germline ends. DNA for the CDR3: TGCAGTGCTAGATACGGGACGGGGCAGTACGTC. Translating gives CSARYGTGQYV.

The V and J genes are TRBV29-1 and TRBJ1-2; maybe TRBD1 (6 bases). V shed 3 bases and J shed 6 bases, with 11 bases lying between them. CDR1 and CDR2 from the germline V gene are SQVTM and ANQGSEA. CDR3 length: 12 residues. In DNA form, the CDR3 reads TGCAGCGTTGACAGGGGATTGAATGGCTACACCTTC. This sequence encodes CSVDRGLNGYTF.

V is TRBV10-2 and J is TRBJ2-7, with D perhaps matching TRBD1 (6 bases). Germline V gene sequence: CDR1 WSHSY, CDR2 SAAADI. Trimming shortened V by 2 bases and J by 0 bases, and 8 bases separated the two germline ends. The CDR3 loop spans 14 amino acids. The CDR3 here is CASSEGQTSYEQYF. The CDR3 DNA sequence: TGCGCCAGCAGTGAGGGACAGACCTCCTACGAGCAGTACTTC.

This sequence joins TRBV16 and TRBJ1-2, with D perhaps matching TRBD1 (6 bases). The CDR3 has 13 amino acids. V dropped 2 bases and J dropped 7 bases, with 11 bases sitting between them. From germline, CDR1 is KGHSY and CDR2 FQNENV. CDR3 nucleotide sequence: TGTGCCAGCAGCCAAAGACAGGCCCTTGGCTACACCTTC. Protein product: CASSQRQALGYTF.